Below are 29 T cell receptor beta chains sequenced from a single sample in a study of PD-L1 blockade in urothelial cancer. TCRdb's copy holds only in-frame clones and misses some; the assay was immunoSEQ multiplex PCR. The sample carries approximately 14,000 clones, 88% recorded once. The sample consisted of PBMCs, taken around atezolizumab (anti-PD-L1) treatment. The receptors originated from a man in his 70s with urothelial cancer.

The chain combines TRBV27 with TRBJ1-1, with 8 bases identical to TRBD1. V lost 8 bases, J lost 0 bases, and 14 bases stayed unmatched. The CDR3 is made up of 17 amino acids. Germline-derived CDR1 and CDR2 are MNHEY and SMNVEV (reference sequence). The CDR3 DNA reads as TGTGCCAGCGCCCGCCGCCTCACAGGGGGGATGAACACTGAAGCTTTCTTT. Translated, it gives CASARRLTGGMNTEAFF.

This clone was detected only a few times. The chain joins TRBV10-2 to TRBJ1-1; weak D call: TRBD1 (5 bases). The CDR3 loop spans 15 amino acids. Germline assignment: CDR1 WSHSY and CDR2 SAAADI. Trimming left V 3 bases short and J 0 bases short, with 11 bases between. In nucleotides, the CDR3 is TGCGCCAGCAGTGACCGTCAGGGTATGAACACTGAAGCTTTCTTT. Translation: CASSDRQGMNTEAFF.

The chain joins TRBV6-5 to TRBJ2-7; TRBD2 agrees at 9 bases. With V trimmed by 5 bases and J by 2 bases, 4 bases remained unmatched. Germline V gene sequence: CDR1 MNHEY, CDR2 SVGAGI. The CDR3 totals 14 residues. The CDR3 nucleotides are TGTGCCAGCAGTCAGACTAGCGGTCCCTACGAGCAGTACTTC. Protein: CASSQTSGPYEQYF.

The V call is TRBV14, the J call TRBJ2-2; 9 nucleotides line up with TRBD1. The CDR3 sequence is 16 residues long. The J segment lost 3 bases and the V segment lost 4 bases, leaving 6 bases of the junction unmatched. The germline CDR1 and CDR2 sequences are SGHDN and FVKESK. CDR3 coding DNA: TGTGCCAGCAGCCGAGGGACAGGGATATACACCGGGGAGCTGTTTTTT. It is translated as CASSRGTGIYTGELFF.

The chain uses TRBV28 and TRBJ1-2; 7 nucleotides agree with TRBD1. CDR3 length: 12 amino acids. CDR1 and CDR2 from the germline V gene are MDHEN and SYDVKM. Losses at the gene ends were 2 bases for V and 8 bases for J; bases not matched to a gene: 2. The CDR3 loop is CASSLRQGGYTF. The CDR3 DNA sequence: TGTGCCAGCAGTTTAAGACAGGGAGGCTACACCTTC.

In this sample, this clone turned up once. The rearrangement links TRBV19 to TRBJ1-2, with D unresolved. V lost 6 bases, J lost 8 bases, and 16 bases lay in between. Per germline, CDR1 LNHDA and CDR2 SQIVND (reference sequence). The CDR3 spans 13 residues. The CDR3 sequence: CASRTPNSGGYTF. For the CDR3, the DNA is TGTGCCAGTAGGACTCCCAACTCGGGAGGCTACACCTTC.

V usage is TRBV5-1 and J usage is TRBJ1-4, with TRBD1 matching 11 bases. The length of the CDR3 is 15 residues. The germline gives CDR1 SGHRS, CDR2 YFSETQ. V shed 4 bases, J shed 5 bases, and the junction held 4 bases outside the gene matches. DNA of the CDR3: TGCGCCAGCAGCGGGGGACAGGGGGGGAATGAAAAACTGTTTTTT. This encodes CASSGGQGGNEKLFF. Based on the CDR3 plus reference TRBV5-1 and TRBJ1-4, the full variable domain is KAGVTQTPRYLIKTRGQQVTLSCSPISGHRSVSWYQQTPGQGLQFLFEYFSETQRNKGNFPGRFSGRQFSNSRSEMNVSTLELGDSALYLCASSGGQGGNEKLFFGSGTQLSVL.

The rearrangement joins TRBV7-9 to TRBJ1-4, with TRBD1 matching 9 bases. Germline V gene data show CDR1 as SEHNR and CDR2 as FQNEAQ (reference sequence). The CDR3 is made up of 14 amino acids. V lost 8 bases to trimming and J lost 8 bases; unmatched junction nucleotides: 9. The CDR3 here is CASRQPGQGEKLFF. CDR3 nucleotide sequence: TGTGCCAGCCGCCAACCGGGACAGGGAGAAAAACTGTTTTTT.

The V call is TRBV11-2, the J call TRBJ2-7; TRBD2 is a possible D gene (6 bases). Between the trimmed V and J ends, which lost 8 bases and 3 bases, there was a span of 14 bases. The CDR3 has 13 residues. In germline, CDR1 is SGHAT, CDR2 FQNNGV. The CDR3 sequence: CASRAQGGYEQYF. The CDR3 nucleotides are TGTGCCAGCCGAGCGCAGGGAGGCTACGAGCAGTACTTC.

The chain recombines TRBV27 with TRBJ2-1; TRBD1 agrees at 8 bases. V was pared by 6 bases and J by 3 bases, with 4 bases of the junction left unmatched. Per the germline V gene, CDR1 is MNHEY and CDR2 is SMNVEV (reference sequence). This CDR3 is built from 14 residues. In DNA form, the CDR3 reads TGTGCCAGCAGGGGACAGGTGGACTACAATGAGCAGTTCTTC. This encodes CASRGQVDYNEQFF.

This chain joins TRBV19 and TRBJ1-4; 8 bases line up with TRBD1. The V gene's germline CDR1 is LNHDA and CDR2 SQIVND (reference sequence). The V segment lost 5 bases and the J segment 5 bases; nucleotides outside the gene matches: 10. The CDR3 is made up of 16 amino acids. This CDR3 reads CASSSTRTGSNEKLFF. The CDR3 DNA sequence: TGTGCCAGTAGTTCGACAAGGACAGGGAGCAATGAAAAACTGTTTTTT.

The chain uses TRBV15 and TRBJ1-1, with TRBD1 as a possible D gene (5 bases). Germline CDR1 reads LNHNV; CDR2 reads YYDKDF (reference sequence). The CDR3 spans 13 residues. V was pared by 7 bases and J by 6 bases, with 15 bases between. The CDR3 sequence: CATTGGERAEAFF. CDR3 sequence (DNA): TGTGCCACCACGGGGGGGGAGAGGGCTGAAGCTTTCTTT. Supplemented by reference TRBV15 and TRBJ1-1, the full variable domain reads DAMVIQNPRYQVTQFGKPVTLSCSQTLNHNVMYWYQQKSSQAPKLLFHYYDKDFNNEADTPDNFQSRRPNTSFCFLDIRSPGLGDTAMYLCATTGGERAEAFFGQGTRLTVV.

The table lists this clone with a few counts. The chain links TRBV28 to TRBJ1-6; D remains unclear. The germline gives CDR1 MDHEN, CDR2 SYDVKM. V lost 2 bases to trimming and J lost 8 bases, with 10 bases between them. The CDR3 sequence is 14 residues long. CDR3 loop: CASSLGRVYSPLHF. In DNA form, the CDR3 reads TGTGCCAGCAGTTTAGGGAGGGTTTATTCACCCCTCCACTTT.

As DNA, the CDR3 is TGTGCCAGCAGCTTAGACAGGCCCTATGGCTACACCTTC. Its protein is CASSLDRPYGYTF. V gene TRBV7-8 combines with J gene TRBJ1-2, with a possible D match to TRBD1 (5 bases). Germline V gene lookup returns CDR1 SGHVS and CDR2 FQNEAQ. The V end lost 1 base, the J end lost 4 bases, and 7 bases lay between the germline ends. The CDR3 sequence is 13 residues long.

The rearrangement uses TRBV11-2 and TRBJ2-7; 7 bases match TRBD2. Trimming removed 5 bases from V and 1 base from J; junction bases left unmatched: 8. Germline-derived CDR1 and CDR2 are SGHAT and FQNNGV. The CDR3 loop spans 15 amino acids. CDR3 nucleotide sequence: TGTGCCAGCAGCCTCTTTGGGCGGGGGTCCTACGAGCAGTACTTC. Its protein product is CASSLFGRGSYEQYF.

The genes are TRBV5-1 and TRBJ1-1; 8 bases line up with TRBD1. Looked up from germline, CDR1 is SGHRS and CDR2 is YFSETQ. The junction had 11 bases not matched to a gene; V was cut back by 4 bases and J by 6 bases. The CDR3 length is 15 residues. Here the CDR3 DNA reads TGCGCCAGCAGCCTTCCATTACAGGGGGACCCTGAAGCTTTCTTT. It codes for CASSLPLQGDPEAFF.

This clone was picked up a small number of times. This chain connects TRBV6-4 to TRBJ2-5; D perhaps matches TRBD2 (6 bases). The CDR3 runs to 15 residues. Trimming took off 5 bases at V and 4 bases at J, with 17 bases between the two ends. Germline V CDR1 and CDR2: MRHNA, SNTAGT. The CDR3 region is CASSQGLSGGETQYF. Here the CDR3 DNA reads TGTGCCAGCAGTCAGGGACTGTCAGGAGGAGAGACCCAGTACTTC.

J is TRBJ1-5 and V is TRBV15, with TRBD1 matching 8 bases. This CDR3 has 16 amino acids. After removal of 5 bases from V and 4 bases from J, the junction contained 10 bases not matched to a gene. From germline, CDR1 is LNHNV and CDR2 YYDKDF (reference sequence). The CDR3 DNA reads as TGTGCCACCAGCCCCCCGGACAGGGCTAGTAATCAGCCCCAGCATTTT. Protein product: CATSPPDRASNQPQHF.

J is TRBJ1-2 and V is TRBV6-5, with 7 bases aligning to TRBD1. Germline V gene lookup returns CDR1 MNHEY and CDR2 SVGAGI. The CDR3 contains 13 residues. The ends lost 6 bases at V and 8 bases at J; junction bases unmatched: 9. The DNA for the CDR3 is TGTGCCAGCAGCCTTGACAGGGTTTACGGCTACACCTTC. As protein: CASSLDRVYGYTF.

The genes are TRBV27 and TRBJ1-6; a weak D match, TRBD1 (5 bases). The CDR3 length is 16 residues. Trimming removed 2 bases at V and 4 bases at J, with 12 bases between. CDR1 is MNHEY, CDR2 SMNVEV, per germline (reference sequence). The CDR3 here is CASSLLAGQYNSPLHF. In DNA form, the CDR3 reads TGTGCCAGCAGTTTACTTGCAGGGCAATATAATTCACCCCTCCACTTT.

This chain uses TRBV9 with TRBJ2-2; 8 bases are shared with TRBD2. The ends lost 0 bases at V and 5 bases at J; junction bases unmatched: 6. This CDR3 is built from 16 residues. Germline CDR1 is SGDLS and CDR2 is YYNGEE. The CDR3 region has the DNA TGTGCCAGCAGCGTAGCCAGCGGGGGAACTACCGGGGAGCTGTTTTTT. Protein product: CASSVASGGTTGELFF.

The chain joins TRBV4-1 to TRBJ1-1, with 9 bases aligning to TRBD1. The V segment lost 1 base and the J segment 5 bases; nucleotides outside the gene matches: 5. This CDR3 has 15 residues. CDR1 is MGHRA and CDR2 is YSYEKL in the germline V gene. The CDR3 nucleotides read TGCGCCAGCAGCCAAGGGGGACAGGGTGGTACTGAAGCTTTCTTT. Its protein product is CASSQGGQGGTEAFF.

The chain joins TRBV18 to TRBJ2-1; TRBD1 aligns across 10 bases. V trimming: 5 bases; J trimming: 10 bases; junction bases outside the gene matches: 14. The CDR3 sequence is 16 residues long. Per the germline V gene, CDR1 is KGHSH and CDR2 is LQKENI. CDR3 residues: CASSETGTGVKVEQFF. Here the CDR3 DNA reads TGTGCCAGCTCAGAAACCGGGACAGGGGTTAAGGTAGAGCAGTTCTTC.

V is TRBV6-1 and J is TRBJ1-3; D uncertain. This CDR3 contains 14 residues. Trimming removed 7 bases from V and 1 base from J, with 11 bases in between. Germline CDR1 reads MNHNS; CDR2 reads SASEGT. CDR3 sequence reads: CASTHILSGNTIYF. CDR3 DNA: TGTGCCAGCACCCATATACTTTCTGGAAACACCATATATTTT.

This chain joins TRBV10-3 and TRBJ2-1; TRBD2 agrees at 8 bases. Germline V gene lookup returns CDR1 ENHRY and CDR2 SYGVKD. The CDR3 runs 12 residues. The V segment lost 11 bases and the J segment 7 bases; nucleotides outside the gene matches: 7. The CDR3 bases are TGTGCCCACGGGGGGGGAGGGAATGAGCAGTTCTTC. Its protein is CAHGGGGNEQFF.

The chain recombines TRBV5-1 with TRBJ2-1; 9 nucleotides agree with TRBD2. Trimming took 0 bases from V and 5 from J; bases not matched to a gene: 6. Germline CDR1 SGHRS, CDR2 YFSETQ. The CDR3 sequence is 16 residues long. DNA of the CDR3: TGCGCCAGCAGCTTGGACGCGGGGGGGAGAAACAATGAGCAGTTCTTC. Residues: CASSLDAGGRNNEQFF.

V usage is TRBV18 and J usage is TRBJ2-1, with TRBD2 matching 10 bases. Trimming took 6 bases from V and 3 from J; bases not matched to a gene: 5. The CDR3 is 15 amino acids. Germline CDR1 reads KGHSH; CDR2 reads LQKENI. CDR3 DNA: TGTGCCAGCTCCCCTGCTAGCGGGGGCTACAATGAGCAGTTCTTC. This encodes CASSPASGGYNEQFF.

In its sample, this clone was seen once. This rearrangement joins TRBV7-6 to TRBJ2-4; possibly TRBD1 for D (6 bases). The CDR3 totals 14 residues. V shed 1 base and J shed 6 bases, with 10 bases lying between them. Germline assignment: CDR1 SGHVS and CDR2 FNYEAQ. The CDR3, as DNA: TGTGCCAGCAGCTTAGGGGGGCAAGGAAACATTCAGTACTTC. Translating it yields CASSLGGQGNIQYF.

The chain has TRBV28 and TRBJ2-3; D is uncertain. Trimming stripped 6 bases from V and 3 bases from J, with 4 bases between. The CDR3 is made up of 11 amino acids. The germline CDR1 and CDR2 sequences are MDHEN and SYDVKM. The CDR3 bases are TGTGCCAGCAGAACAACAGATACGCAGTATTTT. Its translation: CASRTTDTQYF.